One and the same sample provided the 29 T cell receptor beta chains below, sequenced in a study of shared clonotypes between healthy human individuals. Naive CD8 populations comprised CD45RO-negative cells positively selected for CCR7, excluding terminally differentiated effector memory CD45RA+ cells. Here immunoSEQ multiplex PCR was the method, and the copy in TCRdb shows in-frame clones only, minus some. The sample holds around 1.9 million clones, just over 90% seen once. Specimen: naive CD8+ T cells from PBMCs. All receptors come from a man aged 18 to 35 in good health. Some clones in this sample may be carry-over from other donors' samples.

Turning to this clone: The identical CDR3 is also encoded by other nucleotide sequences in the sample. V usage is TRBV9 and J usage is TRBJ1-4, with D perhaps TRBD1 (6 bases). The length of the CDR3 is 15 residues. V gave up 3 bases and J gave up 2 bases, with 11 bases separating them. The V gene's germline CDR1 is SGDLS and CDR2 YYNGEE. CDR3 in amino acids: CASSASGATNEKLFF. CDR3 bases: TGTGCCAGCAGCGCCTCAGGGGCCACTAATGAAAAACTGTTTTTT.

The V and J genes are TRBV28 and TRBJ1-5, with D possibly being TRBD1 (5 bases). Germline assignment: CDR1 MDHEN and CDR2 SYDVKM. The CDR3 is 14 residues long. The V gene lost 3 bases and the J gene lost 5 bases, with 11 bases spanning the gap. The CDR3 sequence is CASSFSGTDQPQHF. CDR3 DNA: TGTGCCAGCAGTTTCTCCGGGACCGATCAGCCCCAGCATTTT.

This chain connects TRBV2 to TRBJ2-3; D gene unclear. The CDR3 consists of 15 residues. Germline-derived CDR1 and CDR2 are SNHLY and FYNNEI. Trimming took 4 bases from V and 0 from J, leaving 11 bases between them. The CDR3: CASSGPPSSTDTQYF. Written as DNA, the CDR3 is TGTGCCAGCAGTGGGCCCCCCTCCAGCACAGATACGCAGTATTTT.

The V gene is TRBV27, the J gene TRBJ1-2; possible D gene TRBD1, 6 bases. Germline V gives CDR1 MNHEY, CDR2 SMNVEV (reference sequence). The CDR3 has 17 residues. V was shortened by 3 bases and J by 8 bases, with 25 bases between the two germline ends. This CDR3 reads CASSFGSRKGVSWGYTF. CDR3 nucleotides: TGTGCCAGCAGTTTTGGGTCCCGGAAGGGGGTATCTTGGGGCTACACCTTC.

The chain has TRBV4-1 and TRBJ2-1; 7 nucleotides agree with TRBD2. Losses at the gene ends were 3 bases for V and 2 bases for J; bases not matched to a gene: 13. Germline values: CDR1 MGHRA, CDR2 YSYEKL. This CDR3 is built from 18 residues. The CDR3 protein is CASSHRGTIPSPYNEQFF. CDR3 bases: TGCGCCAGCAGCCACCGCGGGACTATCCCTTCCCCCTACAATGAGCAGTTCTTC.

For the CDR3, the DNA is TGTGCCAGCAGCGAAGGGGACAGGGGCTACAATGAGCAGTTCTTC. It yields the protein CASSEGDRGYNEQFF. This sequence joins TRBV9 and TRBJ2-1; 10 positions agree with TRBD1. The germline V gene has CDR1 SGDLS and CDR2 YYNGEE. This CDR3 has 15 residues. V was pared by 3 bases and J by 3 bases, with 3 bases of the junction left unmatched.

The chain employs TRBV7-3 and TRBJ2-5, with 9 bases matching TRBD1. With V trimmed by 1 base and J by 5 bases, 8 bases remained unmatched. The CDR3 extends over 16 amino acids. In germline, CDR1 is SGHTA, CDR2 FQGTGA. The CDR3 loop reads CASSLIGTGSEETQYF. The CDR3 nucleotides are TGTGCCAGCAGCTTAATTGGGACAGGGTCCGAGGAGACCCAGTACTTC.

CDR3 DNA: TGCAGCGTCGCCAGCGGGGATCTTTCCGATAGCCCGGGCAATGAGCAGTTCTTC. It is translated as CSVASGDLSDSPGNEQFF. J is TRBJ2-1 and V is TRBV29-1; 7 bases match TRBD2. This CDR3 is 18 amino acids long. CDR1 and CDR2 (germline): SQVTM, ANQGSEA. V trimming: 6 bases; J trimming: 6 bases; junction bases outside the gene matches: 23.

The V and J genes are TRBV11-2 and TRBJ2-2; D may be TRBD2 (6 bases). Germline V gene data show CDR1 as SGHAT and CDR2 as FQNNGV. The V gene lost 3 bases and the J gene lost 6 bases, with 17 bases spanning the gap. The CDR3 runs 16 residues. The chain's CDR3 is CASSLGSGSVPGELFF. The DNA for the CDR3 is TGTGCCAGCAGCTTGGGGAGCGGGTCTGTTCCCGGGGAGCTGTTTTTT.

This clone has only a few counts. At the DNA level, this CDR3 is encoded by other sequences in the same sample as well. V usage is TRBV2 and J usage is TRBJ1-2; D is unclear. The germline V and J ends were trimmed by 7 bases and 4 bases, with 7 bases remaining between them. This CDR3 has 11 residues. The V gene's germline CDR1 is SNHLY and CDR2 FYNNEI. DNA for the CDR3: TGTGCCAGCACGGGAACCTATGGCTACACCTTC. Translating gives CASTGTYGYTF.

This chain joins TRBV19 and TRBJ2-6; D is uncertain. The CDR3 sequence is 15 residues long. Trimming removed 9 bases at V and 2 bases at J, with 14 bases between. Germline CDR1 and CDR2: LNHDA and SQIVND (reference sequence). This chain's CDR3 is CASSERVAGANVLTF. CDR3 DNA sequence: TGTGCCAGCTCTGAACGGGTAGCTGGGGCCAACGTCCTGACTTTC.

The chain joins TRBV6-5 to TRBJ1-4, with D perhaps matching TRBD1 (5 bases). V was clipped by 6 bases and J by 3 bases, with 11 bases between them. Germline lookup yields CDR1 MNHEY and CDR2 SVGAGI. This CDR3 spans 14 amino acids. The CDR3 loop reads CASRGQRSNEKLFF. The DNA of the CDR3 is TGTGCCAGCAGAGGACAAAGGTCTAATGAAAAACTGTTTTTT.

The chain employs TRBV4-1 and TRBJ2-1; a possible D gene is TRBD1 (5 bases). Germline V lookup: CDR1 MGHRA, CDR2 YSYEKL. CDR3 length: 13 amino acids. The V end was cut by 3 bases, the J end by 9 bases, with 12 bases between. The CDR3 here is CASSHQGTGEQFF. CDR3 sequence (DNA): TGCGCCAGCAGCCACCAGGGAACGGGTGAGCAGTTCTTC.

The V call is TRBV7-8, the J call TRBJ1-4, with 9 nucleotides matching TRBD1. The CDR3 consists of 16 residues. Germline V gives CDR1 SGHVS, CDR2 FQNEAQ. J lost 3 bases, V lost 5 bases, and 7 bases had no gene match. Here the CDR3 reads CASSVGQGYPNEKLFF. Here the CDR3 DNA reads TGTGCCAGCAGCGTCGGACAGGGGTATCCTAATGAAAAACTGTTTTTT.

This rearrangement joins TRBV7-2 to TRBJ1-1; no firm D call. Germline V gene lookup returns CDR1 SGHTA and CDR2 FQGNSA. V was trimmed by 0 bases and J by 7 bases, leaving 12 bases between them. CDR3 length equals 14 residues. The CDR3 sequence is CASSLAYLGSEAFF. In nucleotides, the CDR3 is TGTGCCAGCAGCTTAGCGTATTTGGGGAGTGAAGCTTTCTTT.

This chain joins TRBV27 and TRBJ1-1, with D unclear. Germline CDR1 reads MNHEY; CDR2 reads SMNVEV (reference sequence). The CDR3 is 14 amino acids. Trimming stripped 5 bases from V and 0 bases from J, with 10 bases between. CDR3 residues: CASSPADMNTEAFF. The CDR3, as DNA: TGTGCCAGCAGTCCCGCAGACATGAACACTGAAGCTTTCTTT.

This sequence joins TRBV6-1 and TRBJ1-3; D is unclear. This CDR3 contains 16 residues. Germline V gene data show CDR1 as MNHNS and CDR2 as SASEGT. V lost 2 bases to trimming and J lost 1 base, with 12 bases between them. The CDR3 bases are TGTGCCAGCAGTGAACACTTGGCAGGATCTGGAAACACCATATATTTT. This translates into CASSEHLAGSGNTIYF.

V is TRBV10-2 and J is TRBJ2-1; no firm D call. Germline V gives CDR1 WSHSY, CDR2 SAAADI. Trimming shortened V by 8 bases and J by 4 bases, and 15 bases separated the two germline ends. The CDR3 has 14 residues. The DNA of the CDR3 is TGCGCCAGCGGGGAAACCCGCGGTTACAATGAGCAGTTCTTC. It codes for CASGETRGYNEQFF.

This chain links TRBV5-4 with TRBJ2-2; 8 bases map to TRBD2. The CDR3 spans 16 residues. Germline loops: CDR1 SGHNT, CDR2 YYREEE (reference sequence). V gave up 4 bases and J gave up 5 bases; unmatched junction bases: 10. CDR3 bases: TGTGCCAGCAGCCGGGGCGCTAGCGGGCCAACCGGGGAGCTGTTTTTT. Its protein product is CASSRGASGPTGELFF. Drawing the rest from reference TRBV5-4 and TRBJ2-2, the complete variable domain is ETGVTQSPTHLIKTRGQQVTLRCSSQSGHNTVSWYQQALGQGPQFIFQYYREEENGRGNFPPRFSGLQFPNYSSELNVNALELDDSALYLCASSRGASGPTGELFFGEGSRLTVL.

This chain joins TRBV18 and TRBJ1-1; 9 nucleotides match TRBD1. The CDR3 contains 14 residues. Germline-derived CDR1 and CDR2 are KGHSH and LQKENI. V shed 3 bases, J shed 6 bases, and the junction held 5 bases outside the gene matches. CDR3 protein: CASSPNRGHSEAFF. The CDR3 DNA reads TGTGCCAGCTCACCGAACAGGGGGCATTCTGAAGCTTTCTTT.

The gene calls are TRBV7-8 and TRBJ2-7, with unresolved D. This CDR3 has 18 residues. Germline CDR1 and CDR2: SGHVS and FQNEAQ. Trimming took off 5 bases at V and 0 bases at J, with 23 bases between the two ends. CDR3 coding DNA: TGTGCCAGCAGCACTCGCCTTGGACGGAACCTTTCCTCCTACGAGCAGTACTTC. The encoded protein is CASSTRLGRNLSSYEQYF.

This rearrangement joins TRBV30 to TRBJ1-5; no clear D gene. The ends were cut back, 2 bases at V and 5 bases at J, with 10 bases in the middle. Germline V gene data show CDR1 as GTSNPN and CDR2 as SVGIG (reference sequence). The CDR3 sequence is 13 residues long. This CDR3 reads CAWSPEGYQPQHF. CDR3 nucleotides: TGTGCCTGGAGTCCAGAAGGGTATCAGCCCCAGCATTTT.

The chain employs TRBV11-2 and TRBJ2-5, with 9 positions matching TRBD2. J was trimmed by 2 bases and V by 8 bases; bases with no gene match: 9. CDR1 is SGHAT and CDR2 is FQNNGV in the germline V gene. This CDR3 contains 15 residues. Here the CDR3 DNA reads TGTGCCAGCTGCCGACTAGCGGTTTCGCAAGAGACCCAGTACTTC. Encoded protein: CASCRLAVSQETQYF. The full variable domain, with the rest looked up from reference TRBV11-2 and TRBJ2-5, is EAGVAQSPRYKIIEKRQSVAFWCNPISGHATLYWYQQILGQGPKLLIQFQNNGVVDDSQLPKDRFSAERLKGVDSTLKIQPAKLEDSAVYLCASCRLAVSQETQYFGPGTRLLVL.

The chain has TRBV28 and TRBJ2-3, with TRBD2 matching over 8 bases. The CDR3 consists of 17 residues. V lost 5 bases to trimming and J lost 2 bases; unmatched junction nucleotides: 12. Germline V gene lookup returns CDR1 MDHEN and CDR2 SYDVKM. The CDR3 reads CASSPTFRGGNTDTQYF. CDR3 in DNA: TGTGCCAGCAGTCCCACATTCCGGGGGGGAAACACAGATACGCAGTATTTT.

The chain links TRBV28 to TRBJ2-5; D unclear. This CDR3 contains 14 residues. V shed 5 bases and J shed 6 bases, with 16 bases lying between them. CDR1 MDHEN and CDR2 SYDVKM come from the germline V gene. The CDR3 loop is CASSPISSSQTQYF. CDR3 coding DNA: TGTGCCAGCAGTCCCATATCTAGTAGTCAGACCCAGTACTTC.

The CDR3 spells CASSYDRGPLYEQYF. The CDR3 nucleotides read TGCGCCAGCAGCTACGACAGGGGTCCCCTCTACGAGCAGTACTTC. The chain has TRBV5-1 and TRBJ2-7; TRBD1 agrees at 8 bases. The germline V gene has CDR1 SGHRS and CDR2 YFSETQ. The V gene end was trimmed by 3 bases and the J gene end by 3 bases; junction bases not matched to a gene: 8. The CDR3 has 15 residues.

The chain uses TRBV6-5 and TRBJ2-3, with D uncertain. This CDR3 contains 14 residues. V dropped 3 bases and J dropped 4 bases, with 11 bases sitting between them. Looked up from germline, CDR1 is MNHEY and CDR2 is SVGAGI. CDR3 residues: CASSYSDLADTQYF. DNA for the CDR3: TGTGCCAGCAGTTATTCGGACCTAGCAGATACGCAGTATTTT.

This chain links TRBV7-9 with TRBJ2-2, with D perhaps matching TRBD1 or TRBD2 (5 bases each). The V gene lost 4 bases and the J gene lost 4 bases, with 13 bases spanning the gap. Germline V lookup: CDR1 SEHNR, CDR2 FQNEAQ (reference sequence). CDR3 size: 15 residues. CDR3 coding DNA: TGTGCCAGCAGCTCCCTGAGAGGGGCCACCGGGGAGCTGTTTTTT. Protein product: CASSSLRGATGELFF.

The V gene is TRBV15, the J gene TRBJ2-3; TRBD2 aligns across 11 bases. Per the germline V gene, CDR1 is LNHNV and CDR2 is YYDKDF (reference sequence). The CDR3 runs to 15 residues. Trimming removed 3 bases from V and 5 bases from J; junction bases left unmatched: 4. The CDR3 DNA follows: TGTGCCACCAGCAGTAGACTAGCGGGAAAAGATACGCAGTATTTT. The encoded protein is CATSSRLAGKDTQYF.